What follows are 9 T cell receptor beta chains derived from one specimen sequenced in a study of cytomegalovirus exposure and HLA in healthy donors. The PCR employed 60 Vbeta primers together with 13 Jbeta primers. The repertoire was sequenced with immunoSEQ multiplex PCR; TCRdb's copy has only in-frame clones and lacks some. The listing contains more than 85,000 clones. Material: PBMCs. These TCRs come from a girl between 10 and 17 years old in good health and CMV-seropositive.

The V gene is TRBV28, the J gene TRBJ1-3; 9 bases line up with TRBD1. Germline assignment: CDR1 MDHEN and CDR2 SYDVKM. Losses at the gene ends were 2 bases for V and 4 bases for J; bases not matched to a gene: 3. The CDR3 has 15 residues. Here the CDR3 reads CASSLPGTGGNTIYF. The CDR3 DNA follows: TGTGCCAGCAGTTTACCCGGGACAGGGGGAAACACCATATATTTT.

The chain uses TRBV5-6 and TRBJ2-2, with TRBD2 as a possible D gene (5 bases). CDR1 and CDR2 from the germline V gene are SGHDT and YYEEEE. The V and J ends lost 2 bases and 5 bases respectively, with 7 bases between them. The CDR3 length is 13 residues. CDR3 in amino acids: CASSFGETGELFF. For the CDR3, the DNA is TGTGCCAGCAGCTTCGGGGAGACCGGGGAGCTGTTTTTT.

The chain employs TRBV9 and TRBJ2-2; D is ambiguous. Per germline, CDR1 SGDLS and CDR2 YYNGEE. V gave up 5 bases and J gave up 7 bases, with 15 bases separating them. The CDR3 covers 14 residues. CDR3 protein: CASSSTLGLGELFF. CDR3 DNA: TGTGCCAGCAGTAGTACGTTGGGCCTCGGGGAGCTGTTTTTT.

CDR3 DNA sequence: TGTGCCAGCAGCCCAGGGTCGGGTTCCTACGAGCAGTACTTC. This translates into CASSPGSGSYEQYF. The V gene is TRBV7-6, the J gene TRBJ2-7; perhaps TRBD1 as D (5 bases). Looked up from germline, CDR1 is SGHVS and CDR2 is FNYEAQ. V lost 5 bases to trimming and J lost 1 base, with 12 bases between them. This CDR3 has 14 amino acids.

V usage is TRBV11-1 and J usage is TRBJ2-5; 9 positions match TRBD1. Trimming at V came to 2 bases and at J to 1 base, leaving 8 bases not matched to a gene. From germline, CDR1 is SGHAT and CDR2 FQDESV (reference sequence). This CDR3 is built from 17 residues. The CDR3 loop is CASSLPTGGALQETQYF. For the CDR3, the DNA is TGTGCCAGCAGCTTACCTACAGGGGGCGCCCTCCAAGAGACCCAGTACTTC.

The gene calls are TRBV28 and TRBJ2-5; D is perhaps TRBD2 (6 bases). The CDR3 is 15 amino acids. With 7 bases removed from V and 6 bases from J, the gap between germline ends came to 21 bases. Germline V lookup: CDR1 MDHEN, CDR2 SYDVKM. CDR3 nucleotide sequence: TGTGCCAGCACTCATACCGGGACTGTTTTGCAGACCCAGTACTTC. Its translation: CASTHTGTVLQTQYF.

This chain uses TRBV30 with TRBJ1-1; D is unresolved. Trimming took off 5 bases at V and 5 bases at J, with 9 bases between the two ends. The CDR3 is 11 residues long. Germline lookup yields CDR1 GTSNPN and CDR2 SVGIG (reference sequence). The chain's CDR3 is CAWLERTEAFF. In nucleotides, the CDR3 is TGTGCCTGGTTGGAGCGGACTGAAGCTTTCTTT.

V gene TRBV7-9 combines with J gene TRBJ2-7; tentative D call: TRBD2 (6 bases). The CDR3 length is 13 residues. Trimming took off 8 bases at V and 3 bases at J, with 14 bases between the two ends. CDR1 and CDR2 from the germline V gene are SEHNR and FQNEAQ (reference sequence). Here the CDR3 DNA reads TGTGCCAGCGGCCCTCGGGAGAGCTACGAGCAGTACGTC. This translates into CASGPRESYEQYV.

The V call is TRBV7-2, the J call TRBJ1-6, with D perhaps TRBD1 (6 bases). Germline values: CDR1 SGHTA, CDR2 FQGNSA. Deletions cut 4 bases from V and 4 bases from J, with 11 bases between. CDR3 length: 15 amino acids. The CDR3 nucleotides read TGTGCCAGCAGCTCCCCCCAGGGGTATAATTCACCCCTCCACTTT. Translated: CASSSPQGYNSPLHF.